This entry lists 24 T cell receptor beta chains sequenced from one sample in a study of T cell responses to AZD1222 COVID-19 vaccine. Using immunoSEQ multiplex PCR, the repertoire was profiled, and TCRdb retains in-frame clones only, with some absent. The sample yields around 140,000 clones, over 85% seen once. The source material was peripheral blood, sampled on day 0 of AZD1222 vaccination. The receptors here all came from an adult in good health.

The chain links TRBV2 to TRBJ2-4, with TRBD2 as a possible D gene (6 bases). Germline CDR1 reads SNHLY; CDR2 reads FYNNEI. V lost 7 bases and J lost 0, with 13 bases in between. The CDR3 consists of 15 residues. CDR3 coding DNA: TGTGCCAGCATGGAGGGTGGGCTAGCCAAAAACATTCAGTACTTC. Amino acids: CASMEGGLAKNIQYF.

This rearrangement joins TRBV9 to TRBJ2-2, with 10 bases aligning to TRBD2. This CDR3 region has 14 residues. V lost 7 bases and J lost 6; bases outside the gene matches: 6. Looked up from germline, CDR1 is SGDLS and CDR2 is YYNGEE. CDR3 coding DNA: TGTGCCAGCCAAGCGGGGGGGCCCCCCGGGGAGCTGTTTTTT. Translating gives CASQAGGPPGELFF.

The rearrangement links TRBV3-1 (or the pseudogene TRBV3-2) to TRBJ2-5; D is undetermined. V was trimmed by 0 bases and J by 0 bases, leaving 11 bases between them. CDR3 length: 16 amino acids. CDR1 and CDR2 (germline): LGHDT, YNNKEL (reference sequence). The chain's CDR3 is CASSQDPGLYQETQYF. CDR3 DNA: TGTGCCAGCAGCCAAGATCCAGGATTGTACCAAGAGACCCAGTACTTC.

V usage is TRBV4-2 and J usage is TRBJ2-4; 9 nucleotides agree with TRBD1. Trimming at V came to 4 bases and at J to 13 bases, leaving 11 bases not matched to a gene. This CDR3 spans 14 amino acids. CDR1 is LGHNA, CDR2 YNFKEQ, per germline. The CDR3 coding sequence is TGTGCCAGCAGCCCATTACTTAGGGACAGGGAACAGTACTTC. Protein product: CASSPLLRDREQYF.

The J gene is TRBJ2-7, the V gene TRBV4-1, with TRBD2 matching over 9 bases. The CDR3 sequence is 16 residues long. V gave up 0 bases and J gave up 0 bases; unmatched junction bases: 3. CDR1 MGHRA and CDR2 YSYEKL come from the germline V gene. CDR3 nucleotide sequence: TGCGCCAGCAGCCAAGATGGGCGGGGGGGCTCCTACGAGCAGTACTTC. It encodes CASSQDGRGGSYEQYF.

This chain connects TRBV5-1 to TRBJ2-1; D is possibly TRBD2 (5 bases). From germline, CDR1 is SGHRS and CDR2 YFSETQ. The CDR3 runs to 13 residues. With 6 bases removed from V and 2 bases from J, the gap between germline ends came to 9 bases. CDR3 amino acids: CASMDGTYNEQFF. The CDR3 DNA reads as TGCGCCAGCATGGACGGGACCTACAATGAGCAGTTCTTC. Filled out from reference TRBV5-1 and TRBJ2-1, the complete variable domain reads KAGVTQTPRYLIKTRGQQVTLSCSPISGHRSVSWYQQTPGQGLQFLFEYFSETQRNKGNFPGRFSGRQFSNSRSEMNVSTLELGDSALYLCASMDGTYNEQFFGPGTRLTVL.

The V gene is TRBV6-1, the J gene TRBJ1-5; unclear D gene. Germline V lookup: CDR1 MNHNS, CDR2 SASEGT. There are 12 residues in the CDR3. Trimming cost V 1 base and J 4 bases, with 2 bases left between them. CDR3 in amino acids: CASSEGNQPQHF. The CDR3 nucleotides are TGTGCCAGCAGTGAAGGTAATCAGCCCCAGCATTTT.

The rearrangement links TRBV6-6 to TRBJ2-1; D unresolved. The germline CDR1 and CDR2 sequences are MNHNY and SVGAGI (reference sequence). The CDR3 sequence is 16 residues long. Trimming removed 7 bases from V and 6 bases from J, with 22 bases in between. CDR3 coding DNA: TGTGCCAGCACCGACAAGGTCGGCCCCCCGGGCAATGAGCAGTTCTTC. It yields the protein CASTDKVGPPGNEQFF.

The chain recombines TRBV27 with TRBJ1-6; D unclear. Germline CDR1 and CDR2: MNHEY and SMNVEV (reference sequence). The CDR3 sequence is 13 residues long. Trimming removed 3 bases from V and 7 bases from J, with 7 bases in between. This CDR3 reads CASSFLGNSPLHF. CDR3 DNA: TGTGCCAGCAGTTTTCTCGGGAATTCACCCCTCCACTTT.

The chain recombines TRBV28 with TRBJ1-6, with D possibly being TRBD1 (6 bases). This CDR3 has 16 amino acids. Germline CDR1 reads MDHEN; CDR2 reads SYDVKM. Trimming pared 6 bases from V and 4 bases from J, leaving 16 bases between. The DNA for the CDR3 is TGTGCCAGCAGCTCCACCGGGACACTGTATAATTCACCCCTCCACTTT. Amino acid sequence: CASSSTGTLYNSPLHF.

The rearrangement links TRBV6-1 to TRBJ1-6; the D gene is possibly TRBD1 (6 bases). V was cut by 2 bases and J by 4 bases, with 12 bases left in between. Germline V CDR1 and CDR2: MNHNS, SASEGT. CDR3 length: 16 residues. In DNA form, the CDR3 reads TGTGCCAGCAGTGAAATCTCAGGGGCGTATAATTCACCCCTCCACTTT. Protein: CASSEISGAYNSPLHF.

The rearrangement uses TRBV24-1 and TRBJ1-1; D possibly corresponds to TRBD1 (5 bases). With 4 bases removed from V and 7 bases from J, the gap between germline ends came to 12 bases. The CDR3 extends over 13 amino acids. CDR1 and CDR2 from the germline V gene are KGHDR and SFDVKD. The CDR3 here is CATSERGGFEAFF. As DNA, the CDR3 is TGTGCCACCAGTGAACGGGGGGGTTTTGAAGCTTTCTTT.

CDR3 in DNA: TGTGCCAGCAGCCCCAGGTCTGGCAGGGGCAATCAGCCCCAGCATTTT. This codes for CASSPRSGRGNQPQHF. The chain joins TRBV7-2 to TRBJ1-5; possibly TRBD1 for D (5 bases). The V end lost 5 bases, the J end lost 2 bases, and 16 bases lay between the germline ends. CDR3 length: 16 residues. CDR1 SGHTA and CDR2 FQGNSA come from the germline V gene. Full variable domain (remainder filled in from reference TRBV7-2 and TRBJ1-5): GAGVSQSPSNKVTEKGKDVELRCDPISGHTALYWYRQSLGQGLEFLIYFQGNSAPDKSGLPSDRFSAERTGGSVSTLTIQRTQQEDSAVYLCASSPRSGRGNQPQHFGDGTRLSIL.

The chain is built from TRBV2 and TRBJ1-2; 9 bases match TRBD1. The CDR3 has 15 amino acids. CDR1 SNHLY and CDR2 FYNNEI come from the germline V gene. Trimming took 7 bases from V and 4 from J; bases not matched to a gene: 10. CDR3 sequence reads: CASNRDRATGYGYTF. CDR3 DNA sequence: TGTGCCAGCAACCGGGACAGGGCGACCGGCTATGGCTACACCTTC. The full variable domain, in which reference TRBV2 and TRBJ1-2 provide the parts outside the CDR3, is EPEVTQTPSHQVTQMGQEVILRCVPISNHLYFYWYRQILGQKVEFLVSFYNNEISEKSEIFDDQFSVERPDGSNFTLKIRSTKLEDSAMYFCASNRDRATGYGYTFGSGTRLTVV.

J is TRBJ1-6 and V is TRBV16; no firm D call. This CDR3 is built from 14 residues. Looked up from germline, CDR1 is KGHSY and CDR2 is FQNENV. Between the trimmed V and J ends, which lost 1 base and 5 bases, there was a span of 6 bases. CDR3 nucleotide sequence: TGTGCCAGCAGCCAATATCGAGATAATTCACCCCTCCACTTT. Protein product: CASSQYRDNSPLHF.

Here the CDR3 DNA reads TGTGCCAGCAGCGAGGACAGCTCTGGAAACACCATATATTTT. Its protein is CASSEDSSGNTIYF. The genes are TRBV11-3 and TRBJ1-3; a weak D match, TRBD1 (6 bases). V dropped 5 bases and J dropped 0 bases, with 8 bases sitting between them. In germline, CDR1 is SGHNT, CDR2 YENEEA. This CDR3 has 14 amino acids.

Here the CDR3 reads CASSPHRGSGTPGELFF. The DNA of the CDR3 is TGTGCCAGCAGCCCCCATAGGGGTAGCGGGACTCCTGGGGAGCTGTTTTTT. The chain employs TRBV7-2 and TRBJ2-2; TRBD2 matches at 8 bases. V lost 5 bases to trimming and J lost 8 bases; unmatched junction nucleotides: 16. This CDR3 is built from 17 residues. Germline loops: CDR1 SGHTA, CDR2 FQGNSA.

CDR3 residues: CASSLTASYEQYF. CDR3 DNA sequence: TGTGCCAGCAGTCTGACAGCCTCCTACGAGCAGTACTTC. The chain has TRBV12-3 or TRBV12-4 and TRBJ2-7; D may be TRBD1 (5 bases). With 5 bases removed from V and 0 bases from J, the gap between germline ends came to 8 bases. The CDR3 loop spans 13 amino acids.

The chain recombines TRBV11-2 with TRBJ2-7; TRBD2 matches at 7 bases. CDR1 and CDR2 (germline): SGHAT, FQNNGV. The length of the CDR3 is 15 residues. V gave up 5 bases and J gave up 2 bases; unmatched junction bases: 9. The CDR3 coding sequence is TGTGCCAGCAGCCCGACAGCGGGGCAAACCTACGAGCAGTACTTC. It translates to CASSPTAGQTYEQYF.

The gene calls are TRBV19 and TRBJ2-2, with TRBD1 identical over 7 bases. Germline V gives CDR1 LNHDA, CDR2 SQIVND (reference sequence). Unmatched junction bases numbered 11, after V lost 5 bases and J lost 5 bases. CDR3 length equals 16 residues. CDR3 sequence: CASSSQNRGKTGELFF. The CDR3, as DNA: TGTGCCAGTAGTTCACAGAACAGGGGTAAGACCGGGGAGCTGTTTTTT.

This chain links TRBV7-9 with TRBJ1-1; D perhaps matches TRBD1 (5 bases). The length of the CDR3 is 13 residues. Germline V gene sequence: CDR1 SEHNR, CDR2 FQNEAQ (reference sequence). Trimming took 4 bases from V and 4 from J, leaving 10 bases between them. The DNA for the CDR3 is TGTGCCAGCAGCTCGCAGGGTGTCACTGAAGCTTTCTTT. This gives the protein CASSSQGVTEAFF.

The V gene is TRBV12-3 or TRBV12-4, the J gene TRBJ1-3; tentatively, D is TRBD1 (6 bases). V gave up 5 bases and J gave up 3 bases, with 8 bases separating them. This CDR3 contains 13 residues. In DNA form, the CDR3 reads TGTGCCAGCAGTACAGGGTTTGGAAACACCATATATTTT. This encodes CASSTGFGNTIYF.

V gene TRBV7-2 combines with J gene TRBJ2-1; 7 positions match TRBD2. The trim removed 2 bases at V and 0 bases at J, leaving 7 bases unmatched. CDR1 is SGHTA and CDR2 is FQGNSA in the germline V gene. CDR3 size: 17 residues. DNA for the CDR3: TGTGCCAGCAGCTTATTGGGGGGGGTTAGCTCCTACAATGAGCAGTTCTTC. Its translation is CASSLLGGVSSYNEQFF.

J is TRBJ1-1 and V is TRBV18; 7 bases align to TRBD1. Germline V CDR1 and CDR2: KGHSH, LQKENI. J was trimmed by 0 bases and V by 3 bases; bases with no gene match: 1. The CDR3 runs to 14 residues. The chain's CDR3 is CASSPGQLNTEAFF. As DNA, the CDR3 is TGTGCCAGCTCACCGGGACAGTTGAACACTGAAGCTTTCTTT. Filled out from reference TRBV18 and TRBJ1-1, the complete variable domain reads NAGVMQNPRHLVRRRGQEARLRCSPMKGHSHVYWYRQLPEEGLKFMVYLQKENIIDESGMPKERFSAEFPKEGPSILRIQQVVRGDSAAYFCASSPGQLNTEAFFGQGTRLTVV.